This TCR beta chain appears in the sequencing data of a study of shared clonotypes between healthy human individuals. CDR3 size: 14 residues. Trimming left V 1 base short and J 4 bases short, with 11 bases between. Germline-derived CDR1 and CDR2 are SGHNT and YYREEE (reference sequence). As to this clone: Its antigen remains unidentified.

Study-level findings and limits: With several donors compared, around 5.4% of naive CD4 clonotypes were shared. Clonotypes which were not shared had lower generation probabilities than clonotypes that all four donors shared. Measured sharing among donors was expected to vary with sequencing depth.

The method was immunoSEQ multiplex PCR; TCRdb's version includes in-frame clones alone and lacks a portion of them. The sample includes roughly 1 million clones, about 77% of them seen just once. Sequenced: memory CD4+ T cells sorted from blood. Regarding subset: CD45RA-negative fraction. The chain is built from TRBV5-4 and TRBJ1-2; D gene uncertain. The sequence was obtained from a man aged 18 to 35 in good health. CDR3 amino acids: CASSLIGQSYGYTF. The DNA for the CDR3 is TGTGCCAGCAGCTTGATTGGGCAGTCCTATGGCTACACCTTC.